The clone carrying this TCR beta chain was detected only a few times. Time point denoted: sample taken at primary tumor resection. There are 16 residues in the CDR3. V was cut by 4 bases and J by 2 bases, with 16 bases left in between. Germline assignment: CDR1 LGHDT and CDR2 YNNKEL (reference sequence). TCRdb re-analysed the 5' RACE reads in MiXCR, keeping a single row per CDR3 protein. The table shows 30,000 to 40,000 distinct CDR3 sequences, with around 3.1% occurring only once. This entry comes from a study of spatial heterogeneity in lung cancer. The chain is built from TRBV3-1 and TRBJ2-3; D remains ambiguous. The sample here was normal lung tissue next to the tumor, taken at surgery. The source of this sequence is a male donor with early-stage non-small cell lung cancer. In DNA form, the CDR3 reads TGTGCCAGCAGCCCCCCCCTGGGAAGGCACACAGATACGCAGTATTTT. It specifies CASSPPLGRHTDTQYF.